These T cell receptor beta chains were read from a single sample in a study of lymphopenia after photon versus proton radiotherapy. The protocol was immunoSEQ multiplex PCR, while the TCRdb copy is restricted to in-frame clones and leaves out a portion. The profile covers 55,000 to 70,000 clones, with about 89% appearing a single time and approximately 10% taken by the ten largest. The sample in question was peripheral blood, obtained from a patient treated with proton-based radiotherapy. The receptors originated from a man at least 80 years old with esophageal cancer. Each CDR3 is given with its conserved first and last residue. D genes are given only for firm matches. The size entry is marked missing in some rows and otherwise reads once, few, many or a size class.

J gene	D gene	clone size	V gene	CDR3 length	CDR3 protein	CDR3 DNA
TRBJ2-5	TRBD2	-	TRBV4-2	17	CASSLARGGRFQETQYF	TGTGCCAGCAGCTTGGCACGGGGGGGGAGATTCCAAGAGACCCAGTACTTC
TRBJ1-3	-	-	TRBV10-3	14	CAISDGDSGNTIYF	TGTGCCATCAGTGATGGAGACTCTGGAAACACCATATATTTT
TRBJ2-7	-	once	TRBV6-5	13	CASTQGVSYEQYF	TGTGCCAGCACCCAGGGAGTCTCCTACGAGCAGTACTTC
TRBJ2-1	-	-	TRBV20-1	11	CSARGLNEQFF	TGCAGTGCTAGAGGTCTTAATGAGCAGTTCTTC
TRBJ2-2	TRBD1	-	TRBV4-2	18	CASSQDPHPGQGNGELFF	TGTGCCAGCAGCCAAGATCCCCACCCGGGACAGGGGAACGGGGAGCTGTTTTTT
TRBJ1-3	-	once	TRBV4-2	16	CASSPGHAGSGNTIYF	TGTGCCAGCAGCCCAGGACATGCCGGCTCTGGAAACACCATATATTTT
TRBJ2-7	-	-	TRBV5-6	15	CASSPDPTGRVEQYF	TGTGCCAGCAGCCCAGACCCCACAGGGAGGGTCGAGCAGTACTTC
TRBJ2-7	TRBD2	-	TRBV10-3	14	CAISGGLARYEQYF	TGTGCCATCAGTGGGGGACTAGCCCGCTACGAGCAGTACTTC
TRBJ2-2	-	-	TRBV11-2	16	CASSQRDHLNTGELFF	TGTGCCAGCAGCCAAAGGGACCACTTGAACACCGGGGAGCTGTTTTTT
TRBJ1-5	-	once	TRBV18	15	CASSPQGGSNQPQHF	TGTGCCAGCTCACCACAGGGCGGTAGCAATCAGCCCCAGCATTTT
TRBJ2-1	-	-	TRBV7-2	16	CASSLDRVSSYNEQFF	TGTGCCAGCAGTCTCGATCGGGTAAGCTCCTACAATGAGCAGTTCTTC
TRBJ1-2	TRBD1	-	TRBV30	13	CAWGRDRPYGYTF	TGTGCCTGGGGCCGGGACAGGCCCTATGGCTACACCTTC
TRBJ2-3	TRBD1	-	TRBV2	14	CASSRDRGSDTQYF	TGTGCCAGCAGCCGGGACAGGGGTTCAGATACGCAGTATTTT
TRBJ2-5	-	-	TRBV4-3	15	CASSQVPGPQATQYF	TGCGCCAGCAGCCAAGTTCCGGGACCCCAAGCGACCCAGTACTTC
TRBJ1-6	TRBD1	-	TRBV18	15	CASSLQTGTNSPLHF	TGTGCCAGCTCACTACAGACAGGGACTAATTCACCCCTCCACTTT
TRBJ1-5	-	-	TRBV7-8	14	CASSLYDSNQPQHF	TGTGCCAGCAGCTTGTACGATAGCAATCAGCCCCAGCATTTT
TRBJ2-3	TRBD2	-	TRBV9	17	CASSLRLAGGPTDTQYF	TGTGCCAGCAGCCTTCGACTAGCGGGGGGCCCCACAGATACGCAGTATTTT
TRBJ1-2	-	-	TRBV7-9	16	CASSTFRDSTNYGYTF	TGTGCCAGCAGCACCTTCCGCGACAGCACCAACTATGGCTACACCTTC
TRBJ1-2	-	few	TRBV5-6	11	CASHARGGYTF	TGTGCCAGTCATGCAAGGGGTGGCTACACCTTC
TRBJ2-7	TRBD2	-	TRBV6-5	16	CASSYSPGLAQGEQYF	TGTGCCAGCAGTTACTCACCGGGACTAGCTCAAGGCGAGCAGTACTTC
TRBJ2-7	TRBD2	-	TRBV11-2	15	CASSSGLAEAYEQYF	TGTGCCAGCAGCTCGGGACTAGCGGAAGCCTACGAGCAGTACTTC
TRBJ2-7	-	-	TRBV4-3	16	CASSQEGAVGAYEQYF	TGCGCCAGCAGCCAAGAGGGAGCTGTTGGGGCCTACGAGCAGTACTTC
TRBJ2-3	-	-	TRBV28	15	CASKGRGDSTDTQYF	TGTGCCAGCAAGGGGAGGGGGGACAGCACAGATACGCAGTATTTT
TRBJ1-4	-	-	TRBV29-1	14	CSVPGYSVGEKLFF	TGCAGCGTTCCCGGCTACTCGGTCGGTGAAAAACTGTTTTTT
TRBJ2-3	-	-	TRBV5-6	13	CASSLDSTDTQYF	TGTGCCAGCAGCTTGGACAGCACAGATACGCAGTATTTT
TRBJ1-2	-	few	TRBV7-2	15	CASSAKRQEVYGYTF	TGTGCCAGCAGCGCCAAGCGACAGGAGGTCTATGGCTACACCTTC
TRBJ2-3	-	-	TRBV11-2	15	CASSRTGTGRDTQYF	TGTGCCAGCAGCCGAACCGGGACCGGCAGGGATACGCAGTATTTT
TRBJ2-2	-	-	TRBV5-1	12	CASSLRPWELFF	TGCGCCAGCAGCTTACGGCCGTGGGAGCTGTTTTTT
TRBJ1-6	-	-	TRBV4-3	15	CASSQDPSRNSPLHF	TGCGCCAGCAGCCAAGATCCGAGTCGGAATTCACCCCTCCACTTT
TRBJ1-2	TRBD1	-	TRBV27	13	CASRSGTVYGYTF	TGTGCCAGCAGATCCGGGACAGTATATGGCTACACCTTC
TRBJ2-1	-	-	TRBV4-3	14	CASSQDRVPSEQFF	TGCGCCAGCAGCCAAGATCGGGTCCCTAGTGAGCAGTTCTTC
TRBJ1-1	TRBD1	-	TRBV5-4	13	CASSSDRWTEAFF	TGTGCCAGCAGCTCGGACAGGTGGACTGAAGCTTTCTTT
TRBJ1-1	-	-	TRBV7-9	14	CASSTTRENTEAFF	TGTGCCAGCAGCACGACCAGGGAGAACACTGAAGCTTTCTTT
TRBJ1-4	-	-	TRBV6-5	14	CASRPPGTREKLFF	TGTGCCAGCAGGCCCCCGGGAACCCGTGAAAAACTGTTTTTT
TRBJ2-2	-	-	TRBV10-3	15	CAISDPGTNTGELFF	TGTGCCATCAGTGACCCGGGTACGAACACCGGGGAGCTGTTTTTT
TRBJ2-1	TRBD2	-	TRBV11-3	17	CASSPRGQRGGDNEQFF	TGTGCCAGCAGCCCCCGTGGGCAGCGGGGAGGCGACAATGAGCAGTTCTTC
TRBJ1-3	-	few	TRBV5-1	16	CASSSTGSSYGNTIYF	TGCGCCAGCAGCTCTACCGGAAGCTCGTATGGAAACACCATATATTTT
TRBJ2-5	TRBD2	-	TRBV14	14	CASSPRGGLETQYF	TGTGCCAGCAGCCCCCGGGGGGGGTTAGAGACCCAGTACTTC
TRBJ2-3	-	once	TRBV19	16	CASSIIDSSSTDTQYF	TGTGCCAGTAGTATTATCGATAGTTCAAGCACAGATACGCAGTATTTT
TRBJ1-2	-	-	TRBV30	13	CAWRPDPLGGYTF	TGTGCCTGGAGGCCGGACCCGCTGGGCGGCTACACCTTC
TRBJ2-5	-	once	TRBV29-1	12	CSVAKPGETQYF	TGCAGCGTAGCCAAACCTGGGGAGACCCAGTACTTC
TRBJ2-1	TRBD2	-	TRBV5-1	16	CASSFGLAGLYNEQFF	TGCGCCAGCAGCTTTGGACTAGCGGGCTTATACAATGAGCAGTTCTTC
TRBJ1-2	-	-	TRBV6-6	14	CASSYLGTRTGYTF	TGTGCCAGCAGTTACTTGGGCACCAGAACGGGCTACACCTTC
TRBJ2-7	TRBD1	-	TRBV2	11	CASQGAYEQYF	TGTGCCAGCCAGGGGGCGTACGAGCAGTACTTC
TRBJ1-4	TRBD1	-	TRBV6-1	11	CASSDRGTVVF	TGTGCCAGCAGTGACCGGGGGACAGTCGTTTTT
TRBJ2-1	TRBD2	-	TRBV18	15	CASSAGTSLYNEQFF	TGTGCCAGCTCAGCCGGGACTAGCCTTTACAATGAGCAGTTCTTC